Shown below are 22 T cell receptor beta chains from a single sample sequenced in a study of CD8 T cells in Susac syndrome (dated by TCRdb to between 2017 and 2020). The library came from the immunoSEQ multiplex PCR assay. RNA was extracted with the RNeasy kit and about 0.45 to 1 ug was reverse transcribed using random hexamers. The public reads were run again by TCRdb, first through fastp at Q25 and then through MiXCR, and only productive beta chains were kept. Every distinct CDR3 protein forms one entry, paired with its most common genes and DNA. The sample contains 150,000 to 200,000 distinct CDR3 sequences, around 93% of them found a single time. Just over 0.13% of the sample is taken by the ten largest. Sequencing input: CD4+ T cells from PBMCs. The origin of the receptors is a human donor in good health.

This sequence joins TRBV3-1 and TRBJ2-7; no clear D. Germline-derived CDR1 and CDR2 are LGHDT and YNNKEL (reference sequence). Trimming took off 0 bases at V and 6 bases at J, with 6 bases between the two ends. The CDR3 is 12 residues long. The CDR3 loop is CASSQEGREQYF. The CDR3 bases are TGTGCCAGCAGCCAAGAAGGCCGCGAGCAGTACTTC.

This sequence joins TRBV27 and TRBJ1-6; D gene ambiguous. Germline loops: CDR1 MNHEY, CDR2 SMNVEV (reference sequence). Trimming shortened V by 5 bases and J by 6 bases, and 8 bases separated the two germline ends. The CDR3 loop spans 13 amino acids. This CDR3 reads CASSARLNSPLHF. The CDR3 region has the DNA TGTGCCAGCAGTGCCCGGCTTAATTCACCCCTCCACTTT.

The chain links TRBV5-1 to TRBJ2-2; 7 bases match TRBD2. The V gene's germline CDR1 is SGHRS and CDR2 YFSETQ. Losses at the gene ends were 3 bases for V and 7 bases for J; bases not matched to a gene: 3. This CDR3 has 13 residues. CDR3 sequence: CASSSGGLGELFF. CDR3 in DNA: TGCGCCAGCAGCTCGGGGGGTCTCGGGGAGCTGTTTTTT.

V and J are TRBV6-1 and TRBJ2-7; D is tentatively TRBD1 or TRBD2 (5 bases each). This CDR3 is 13 amino acids long. Germline V gene sequence: CDR1 MNHNS, CDR2 SASEGT. Trimming pared 6 bases from V and 3 bases from J, leaving 12 bases between. CDR3 region: CASSIRDVYEQYF. CDR3 nucleotide sequence: TGTGCCAGCAGCATTCGGGACGTCTACGAGCAGTACTTC.

The rearrangement joins TRBV5-4 to TRBJ2-5; D assignment may be TRBD1 or TRBD2 (5 bases each). This CDR3 is built from 14 residues. Germline CDR1 reads SGHNT; CDR2 reads YYREEE (reference sequence). V was cut by 3 bases and J by 5 bases, with 14 bases left in between. The DNA of the CDR3 is TGTGCCAGCAGCTCACCCGCCAGGGAGGAGACCCAGTACTTC. The encoded protein is CASSSPAREETQYF.

The chain combines TRBV11-2 with TRBJ2-6; unclear D gene. Germline V CDR1 and CDR2: SGHAT, FQNNGV. Trimming took 1 base from V and 1 from J, leaving 8 bases between them. The CDR3 is made up of 16 amino acids. The CDR3 loop reads CASSLVVGSGANVLTF. The CDR3 bases are TGTGCCAGCAGCTTAGTAGTGGGTTCTGGGGCCAACGTCCTGACTTTC.

V is TRBV18 and J is TRBJ2-1; D uncertain. V lost 3 bases to trimming and J lost 6 bases, with 6 bases between them. Germline lookup yields CDR1 KGHSH and CDR2 LQKENI. The CDR3 has 12 amino acids. Here the CDR3 reads CASSPGRNEQFF. The CDR3 coding sequence is TGTGCCAGCTCACCCGGACGCAATGAGCAGTTCTTC. Full variable domain (remainder filled in from reference TRBV18 and TRBJ2-1): NAGVMQNPRHLVRRRGQEARLRCSPMKGHSHVYWYRQLPEEGLKFMVYLQKENIIDESGMPKERFSAEFPKEGPSILRIQQVVRGDSAAYFCASSPGRNEQFFGPGTRLTVL.

This chain connects TRBV7-2 to TRBJ2-3; TRBD1 agrees at 7 bases. The germline gives CDR1 SGHTA, CDR2 FQGNSA. The CDR3 has 14 amino acids. After removal of 5 bases from V and 6 bases from J, the junction contained 8 bases not matched to a gene. CDR3 region: CASSATGSVDTQYF. The CDR3 DNA sequence: TGTGCCAGCAGCGCGACAGGGTCTGTCGATACGCAGTATTTT. The whole variable domain, filled in from reference TRBV7-2 and TRBJ2-3, reads GAGVSQSPSNKVTEKGKDVELRCDPISGHTALYWYRQSLGQGLEFLIYFQGNSAPDKSGLPSDRFSAERTGGSVSTLTIQRTQQEDSAVYLCASSATGSVDTQYFGPGTRLTVL.

The chain employs TRBV5-8 and TRBJ2-3, with TRBD1 matching over 10 bases. The J segment lost 1 base and the V segment lost 0 bases, leaving 2 bases of the junction unmatched. This CDR3 contains 16 residues. CDR1 SGHTS and CDR2 YDEGEE come from the germline V gene. The CDR3 loop is CASSLGDRGGTDTQYF. In DNA form, the CDR3 reads TGTGCCAGCAGCTTGGGGGACAGGGGCGGCACAGATACGCAGTATTTT.

The genes are TRBV18 and TRBJ2-7; possible D gene TRBD1, 5 bases. V lost 2 bases, J lost 0 bases, and 11 bases lay in between. The germline gives CDR1 KGHSH, CDR2 LQKENI. This CDR3 contains 15 residues. CDR3: CASSPSDIFSYEQYF. In DNA, the CDR3 is TGTGCCAGCTCACCATCGGACATCTTCTCCTACGAGCAGTACTTC.

This chain joins TRBV29-1 and TRBJ1-2, with D uncertain. The ends were cut back, 6 bases at V and 6 bases at J, with 17 bases in the middle. Germline V gene sequence: CDR1 SQVTM, CDR2 ANQGSEA. This CDR3 has 13 amino acids. CDR3 sequence (DNA): TGCAGCGTCTCCCCGAGACTGATTAATGGCTACACCTTC. This sequence encodes CSVSPRLINGYTF.

The rearrangement uses TRBV6-5 and TRBJ2-2; D not resolved. The CDR3 is 13 residues long. V was pared by 9 bases and J by 0 bases, with 8 bases between. CDR1 is MNHEY and CDR2 is SVGAGI in the germline V gene. The chain's CDR3 is CASRGPNTGELFF. The CDR3 DNA reads TGTGCCAGTCGTGGTCCGAACACCGGGGAGCTGTTTTTT.

The chain carries TRBV6-5 and TRBJ1-1; perhaps TRBD1 as D (6 bases). The CDR3 sequence is 15 residues long. Germline V gives CDR1 MNHEY, CDR2 SVGAGI. Trimming took off 0 bases at V and 1 base at J, with 9 bases between the two ends. As DNA, the CDR3 is TGTGCCAGCAGTTACTCGGGGGGGCCGAACACTGAAGCTTTCTTT. Translated, it gives CASSYSGGPNTEAFF.

The chain combines TRBV5-4 with TRBJ1-4, with 7 bases fitting TRBD1. V was pared by 4 bases and J by 3 bases, with 3 bases of the junction left unmatched. CDR1 SGHNT and CDR2 YYREEE come from the germline V gene (reference sequence). The CDR3 loop spans 14 amino acids. The CDR3 is CASSQGVPNEKLFF. The CDR3 DNA reads as TGTGCCAGCAGCCAGGGGGTTCCTAATGAAAAACTGTTTTTT. Full variable domain (missing parts from reference TRBV5-4 and TRBJ1-4): ETGVTQSPTHLIKTRGQQVTLRCSSQSGHNTVSWYQQALGQGPQFIFQYYREEENGRGNFPPRFSGLQFPNYSSELNVNALELDDSALYLCASSQGVPNEKLFFGSGTQLSVL.

The gene calls are TRBV3-1 and TRBJ2-3; D uncertain. V shed 1 base and J shed 6 bases, with 5 bases lying between them. The CDR3 is 12 amino acids. Germline CDR1 and CDR2: LGHDT and YNNKEL (reference sequence). The CDR3 is CASSQGLDTQYF. CDR3 coding DNA: TGTGCCAGCAGCCAAGGTCTGGATACGCAGTATTTT.

This clonotype has only one observation. The V and J genes are TRBV6-1 and TRBJ2-2, with D perhaps TRBD1 or TRBD2 (6 bases each). This CDR3 comprises 16 residues. Trimming took off 4 bases at V and 5 bases at J, with 17 bases between the two ends. Germline CDR1 and CDR2: MNHNS and SASEGT. This CDR3 is CASSAGPGAGTGELFF. The CDR3 nucleotides read TGTGCCAGCAGTGCCGGCCCGGGGGCAGGAACCGGGGAGCTGTTTTTT.

J is TRBJ1-2 and V is TRBV6-1; D may be TRBD1 (5 bases). Trimming took off 5 bases at V and 0 bases at J, with 16 bases between the two ends. CDR3 length: 16 residues. Germline-derived CDR1 and CDR2 are MNHNS and SASEGT. DNA for the CDR3: TGTGCCAGCAGTCGGCAACCGGGGCATACTAACTATGGCTACACCTTC. Amino acids: CASSRQPGHTNYGYTF.

This clonotype was detected only a few times. The J gene is TRBJ2-7, the V gene TRBV19; a possible D gene is TRBD2 (5 bases). The CDR3 has 11 residues. The V gene's germline CDR1 is LNHDA and CDR2 SQIVND (reference sequence). V was shortened by 7 bases and J by 6 bases, with 10 bases between the two germline ends. The CDR3 spells CASMMAGEQYF. CDR3 sequence (DNA): TGTGCCAGTATGATGGCGGGCGAGCAGTACTTC.

This chain links TRBV11-2 with TRBJ1-3; D unclear. The CDR3 runs to 15 residues. V dropped 6 bases and J dropped 1 base, with 13 bases sitting between them. The V gene's germline CDR1 is SGHAT and CDR2 FQNNGV. The CDR3 DNA is TGTGCCAGCAGGCCCCCCTACGAGTCTGGAAACACCATATATTTT. Translated: CASRPPYESGNTIYF. The full variable domain, rest sourced from reference TRBV11-2 and TRBJ1-3, is EAGVAQSPRYKIIEKRQSVAFWCNPISGHATLYWYQQILGQGPKLLIQFQNNGVVDDSQLPKDRFSAERLKGVDSTLKIQPAKLEDSAVYLCASRPPYESGNTIYFGEGSWLTVV.

V is TRBV20-1 and J is TRBJ2-7, with 11 bases matching TRBD2. CDR1 is DFQATT and CDR2 is SNEGSKA in the germline V gene (reference sequence). This CDR3 has 14 residues. V shed 6 bases and J 3 bases; nucleotides not matched to a gene: 7. CDR3 in DNA: TGCAGTGCGCAGCCGACTAGCGGGAACTACGAGCAGTACTTC. It yields the protein CSAQPTSGNYEQYF.

The chain uses TRBV13 and TRBJ2-7, with D tentatively TRBD2 (6 bases). There are 15 residues in the CDR3. Germline V lookup: CDR1 PRHDT, CDR2 FYEKMQ (reference sequence). Trimming cost V 4 bases and J 1 base, with 14 bases left between them. The CDR3: CASSSLRRGSYEQYF. The CDR3, as DNA: TGTGCCAGCAGCTCCCTACGGCGGGGATCCTACGAGCAGTACTTC.

The chain combines TRBV7-2 with TRBJ2-2, with a weak D call TRBD2 (5 bases). The V end was cut by 0 bases, the J end by 3 bases, with 11 bases between. There are 16 residues in the CDR3. Germline-derived CDR1 and CDR2 are SGHTA and FQGNSA. The CDR3 coding sequence is TGTGCCAGCAGCTTAGCAAGGGCCGGGGACACCGGGGAGCTGTTTTTT. It yields the protein CASSLARAGDTGELFF.